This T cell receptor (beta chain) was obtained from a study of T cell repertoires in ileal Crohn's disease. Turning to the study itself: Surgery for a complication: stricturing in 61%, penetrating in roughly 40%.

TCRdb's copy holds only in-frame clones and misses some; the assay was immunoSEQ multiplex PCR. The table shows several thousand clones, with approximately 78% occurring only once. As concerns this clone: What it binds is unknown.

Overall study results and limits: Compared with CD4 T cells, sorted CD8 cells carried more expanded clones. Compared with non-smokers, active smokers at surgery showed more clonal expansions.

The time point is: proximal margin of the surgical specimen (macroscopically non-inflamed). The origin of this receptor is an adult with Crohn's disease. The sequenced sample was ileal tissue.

The CDR3 DNA is TGCGCCAGCAGCCTCTTACTAGCGGGGGTGACGAGCAATGAGCAGTTCTTC. Its protein is CASSLLLAGVTSNEQFF. V usage is TRBV10-2 and J usage is TRBJ2-1; TRBD2 matches 11 bases. Looked up from germline, CDR1 is WSHSY and CDR2 is SAAADI. V shed 6 bases, J shed 6 bases, and the junction held 13 bases outside the gene matches. CDR3 size: 17 residues.